This T cell receptor (beta chain) was observed in a study of graft-versus-host responses after intestinal transplantation. Study-level background: In this cohort, recipients had multivisceral, liver-intestinal, or isolated intestinal transplants.

Profiled with immunoSEQ multiplex PCR; TCRdb holds only in-frame clones, not every one. The data hold 20,000 to 25,000 clones, with roughly 44% observed a single time. Germline V gene data show CDR1 as ENHRY and CDR2 as SYGVKD. CDR3 length: 15 amino acids. With 3 bases clipped from V and 4 bases from J, the junction kept 4 bases outside the gene matches. Notes on the study in general: GvH clones appeared in recipient marrow, some first in ileum or blood.

Each mixed lymphocyte reaction held 200,000 CFSE-labeled responders and 200,000 irradiated violet-dye-labeled stimulators. After mixed lymphocyte reaction, dividing CD4+ and CD8+ responder T cells were sorted. The starting material was alloreactive CD8+ T cells from a mixed lymphocyte reaction culture, obtained before transplantation. Subset reported: CFSE-low proliferating T cells sorted from roughly six-day pre-transplant mixed lymphocyte reaction (GvH or HvG direction). This sequence was found in a human patient who was an organ donor for intestinal transplantation. V usage is TRBV10-3 and J usage is TRBJ2-1; TRBD2 matches at 9 bases. CDR3 region: CAISDLAGRYNEQFF. CDR3 DNA sequence: TGTGCCATCAGTGACCTAGCGGGGCGATACAATGAGCAGTTCTTC.